This entry is about one TCR beta chain. The CDR3 is 15 amino acids. Trimming cost V 1 base and J 5 bases, with 12 bases left between them. Per the germline V gene, CDR1 is MDHEN and CDR2 is SYDVKM. Method: immunoSEQ multiplex PCR; TCRdb's copy keeps in-frame clones and lacks some. The table records around 94,000 clones, approximately 80% of them present only once. This sample is part of a study of blood T cell repertoires in COVID-19. The chain is built from TRBV28 and TRBJ2-1; D unresolved. The origin of this receptor is a man in his sixties with active or convalescent COVID-19. Sequencing used peripheral blood. Here the CDR3 reads CASSLSGLGDNEQFF. The CDR3 region has the DNA TGTGCCAGCAGTTTATCTGGCCTAGGAGACAATGAGCAGTTCTTC.